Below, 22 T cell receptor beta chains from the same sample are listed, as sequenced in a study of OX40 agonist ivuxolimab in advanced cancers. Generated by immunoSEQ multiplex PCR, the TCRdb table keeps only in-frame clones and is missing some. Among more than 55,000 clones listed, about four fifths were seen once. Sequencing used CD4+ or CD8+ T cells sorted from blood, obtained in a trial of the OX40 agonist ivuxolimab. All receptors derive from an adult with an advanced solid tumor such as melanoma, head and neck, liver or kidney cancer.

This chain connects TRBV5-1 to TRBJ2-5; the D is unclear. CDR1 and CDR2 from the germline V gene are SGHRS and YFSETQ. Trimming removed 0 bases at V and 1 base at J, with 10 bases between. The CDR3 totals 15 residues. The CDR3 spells CASSLAVGGQETQYF. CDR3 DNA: TGCGCCAGCAGCTTGGCTGTCGGTGGCCAAGAGACCCAGTACTTC.

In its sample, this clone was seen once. The CDR3 protein is CSVEDTDTQYF. The DNA of the CDR3 is TGCAGCGTTGAGGACACAGATACGCAGTATTTT. The chain carries TRBV29-1 and TRBJ2-3; D unresolved. The CDR3 sequence is 11 residues long. V lost 3 bases, J lost 2 bases, and 3 bases lay in between. Germline values: CDR1 SQVTM, CDR2 ANQGSEA.

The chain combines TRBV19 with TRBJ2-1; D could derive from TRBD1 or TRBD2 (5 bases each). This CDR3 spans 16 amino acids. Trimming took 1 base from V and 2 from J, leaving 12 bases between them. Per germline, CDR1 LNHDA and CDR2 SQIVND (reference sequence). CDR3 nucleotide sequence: TGTGCCAGTAGTATAGGGGGGACCCACACCTACAATGAGCAGTTCTTC. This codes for CASSIGGTHTYNEQFF.

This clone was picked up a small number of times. Here the CDR3 reads CASSSGMVYEQYF. CDR3 nucleotides: TGTGCCAGCAGCAGCGGGATGGTCTACGAGCAGTACTTC. The V gene is TRBV28, the J gene TRBJ2-7, with 7 bases matching TRBD2. The germline CDR1 and CDR2 sequences are MDHEN and SYDVKM. The V gene end was trimmed by 6 bases and the J gene end by 3 bases; junction bases not matched to a gene: 5. This CDR3 comprises 13 residues.

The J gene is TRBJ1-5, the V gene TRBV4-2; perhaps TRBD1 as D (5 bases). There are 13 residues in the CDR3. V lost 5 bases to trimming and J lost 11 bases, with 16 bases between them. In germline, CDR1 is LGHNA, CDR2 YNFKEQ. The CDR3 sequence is CASSLGSAGAQHF. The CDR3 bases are TGTGCCAGCAGCTTGGGTTCTGCGGGGGCCCAGCATTTT.

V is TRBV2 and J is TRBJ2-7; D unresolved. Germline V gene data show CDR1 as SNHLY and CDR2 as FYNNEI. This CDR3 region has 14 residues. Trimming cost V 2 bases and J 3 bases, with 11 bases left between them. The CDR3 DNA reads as TGTGCCAGCAGTGAATGGGGTCTGATCTACGAGCAGTACTTC. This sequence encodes CASSEWGLIYEQYF. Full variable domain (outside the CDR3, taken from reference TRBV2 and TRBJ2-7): EPEVTQTPSHQVTQMGQEVILRCVPISNHLYFYWYRQILGQKVEFLVSFYNNEISEKSEIFDDQFSVERPDGSNFTLKIRSTKLEDSAMYFCASSEWGLIYEQYFGPGTRLTVT.

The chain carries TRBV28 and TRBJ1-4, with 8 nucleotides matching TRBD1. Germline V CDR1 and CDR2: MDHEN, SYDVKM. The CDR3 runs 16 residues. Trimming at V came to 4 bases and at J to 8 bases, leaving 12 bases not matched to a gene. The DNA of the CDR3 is TGTGCCAGCAGTTCCCAACAGGGGGGGCGCGAGGAAAAACTGTTTTTT. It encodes CASSSQQGGREEKLFF.

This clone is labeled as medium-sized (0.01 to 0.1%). The CDR3 protein is CASSQEGKETQYF. CDR3 nucleotides: TGCGCCAGCAGCCAAGAGGGGAAAGAGACCCAGTACTTC. The chain carries TRBV4-1 and TRBJ2-5; D is unclear. Trimming left V 0 bases short and J 3 bases short, with 5 bases between. This CDR3 is 13 amino acids long. Germline CDR1 is MGHRA and CDR2 is YSYEKL.

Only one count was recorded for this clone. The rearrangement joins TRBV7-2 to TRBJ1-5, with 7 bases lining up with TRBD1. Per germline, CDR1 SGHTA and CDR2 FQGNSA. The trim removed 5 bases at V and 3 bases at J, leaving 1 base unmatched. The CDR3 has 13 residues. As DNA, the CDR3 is TGTGCCAGCAGCGGGACAGTCAATCAGCCCCAGCATTTT. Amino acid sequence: CASSGTVNQPQHF.

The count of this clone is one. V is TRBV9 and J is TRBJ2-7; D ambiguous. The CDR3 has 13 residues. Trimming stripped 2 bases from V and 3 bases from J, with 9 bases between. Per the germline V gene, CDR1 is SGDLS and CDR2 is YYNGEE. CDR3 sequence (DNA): TGTGCCAGCAGCGTCGAAGCGAGCTACGAGCAGTACTTC. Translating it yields CASSVEASYEQYF.

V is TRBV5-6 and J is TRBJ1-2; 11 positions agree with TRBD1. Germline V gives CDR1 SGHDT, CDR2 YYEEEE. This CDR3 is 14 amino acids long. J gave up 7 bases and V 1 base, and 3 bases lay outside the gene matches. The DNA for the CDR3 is TGTGCCAGCAGCTTGCCCGGGACAGGGGGTGGCTACACCTTC. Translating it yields CASSLPGTGGGYTF.

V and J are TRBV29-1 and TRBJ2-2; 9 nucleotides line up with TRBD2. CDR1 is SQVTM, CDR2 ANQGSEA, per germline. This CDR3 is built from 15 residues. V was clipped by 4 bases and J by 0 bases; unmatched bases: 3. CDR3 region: CSVVGGGANTGELFF. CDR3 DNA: TGCAGCGTTGTGGGCGGGGGGGCGAACACCGGGGAGCTGTTTTTT.

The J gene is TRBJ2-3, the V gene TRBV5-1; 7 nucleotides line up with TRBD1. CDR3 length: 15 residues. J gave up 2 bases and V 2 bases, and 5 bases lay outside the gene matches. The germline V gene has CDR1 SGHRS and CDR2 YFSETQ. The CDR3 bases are TGCGCCAGCAGCTTCTCCGACAGGGACACAGATACGCAGTATTTT. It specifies CASSFSDRDTDTQYF.

CDR3 sequence reads: CASSPLSSGGTETQYF. The CDR3 region has the DNA TGTGCCAGCAGCCCCCTCTCGTCGGGAGGTACAGAGACCCAGTACTTC. The chain couples TRBV21-1 to TRBJ2-5; the D call of TRBD2 is as the table states it, not checked on the DNA. TRBV21-1 is given as a pseudogene. CDR3 length: 16 amino acids.

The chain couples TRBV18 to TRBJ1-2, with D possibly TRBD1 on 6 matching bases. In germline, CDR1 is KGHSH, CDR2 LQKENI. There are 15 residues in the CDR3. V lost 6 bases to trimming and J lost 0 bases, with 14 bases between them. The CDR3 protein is CASSVDRPTNYGYTF. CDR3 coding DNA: TGTGCCAGCTCCGTAGACAGGCCTACTAACTATGGCTACACCTTC.

As DNA, the CDR3 is TGTGCCAGCAGCTTGCATGGGGGGGCGCCGGGAGGCTACACCTTC. This translates into CASSLHGGAPGGYTF. The genes are TRBV5-6 and TRBJ1-2, with D maybe TRBD1 (6 bases). CDR1 SGHDT and CDR2 YYEEEE come from the germline V gene. The CDR3 contains 15 residues. Trimming removed 1 base at V and 8 bases at J, with 18 bases between.

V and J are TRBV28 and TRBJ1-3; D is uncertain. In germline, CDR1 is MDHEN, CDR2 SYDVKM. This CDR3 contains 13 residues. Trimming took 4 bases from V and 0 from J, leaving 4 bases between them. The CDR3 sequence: CASSSRSGNTIYF. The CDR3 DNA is TGTGCCAGCAGTTCCCGCTCTGGAAACACCATATATTTT. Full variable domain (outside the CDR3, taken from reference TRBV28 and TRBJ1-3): DVKVTQSSRYLVKRTGEKVFLECVQDMDHENMFWYRQDPGLGLRLIYFSYDVKMKEKGDIPEGYSVSREKKERFSLILESASTNQTSMYLCASSSRSGNTIYFGEGSWLTVV.

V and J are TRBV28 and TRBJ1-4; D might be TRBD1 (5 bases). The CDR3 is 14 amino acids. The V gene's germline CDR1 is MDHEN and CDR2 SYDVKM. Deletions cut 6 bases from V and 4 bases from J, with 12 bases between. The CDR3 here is CASSLGTRNEKLFF. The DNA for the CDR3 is TGTGCCAGCAGCCTCGGGACGCGTAATGAAAAACTGTTTTTT.

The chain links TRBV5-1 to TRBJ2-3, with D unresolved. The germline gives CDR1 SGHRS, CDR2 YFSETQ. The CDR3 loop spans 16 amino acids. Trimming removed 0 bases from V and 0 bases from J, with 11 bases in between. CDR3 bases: TGCGCCAGCAGCTTGGAAGGCGGAGTGAGCACAGATACGCAGTATTTT. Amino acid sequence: CASSLEGGVSTDTQYF.

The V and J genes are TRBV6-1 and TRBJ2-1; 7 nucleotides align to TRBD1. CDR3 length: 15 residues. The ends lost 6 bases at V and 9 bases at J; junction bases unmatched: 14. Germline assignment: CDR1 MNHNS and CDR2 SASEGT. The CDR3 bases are TGTGCCAGCAGAGAGTTGGCAGGGGGAATAAGTGAGCAGTTCTTC. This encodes CASRELAGGISEQFF.

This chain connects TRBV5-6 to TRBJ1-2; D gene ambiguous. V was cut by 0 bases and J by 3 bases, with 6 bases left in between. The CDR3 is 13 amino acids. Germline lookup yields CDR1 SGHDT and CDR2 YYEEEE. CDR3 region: CASSLVRDYGYTF. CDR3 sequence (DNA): TGTGCCAGCAGCTTGGTAAGGGACTATGGCTACACCTTC.

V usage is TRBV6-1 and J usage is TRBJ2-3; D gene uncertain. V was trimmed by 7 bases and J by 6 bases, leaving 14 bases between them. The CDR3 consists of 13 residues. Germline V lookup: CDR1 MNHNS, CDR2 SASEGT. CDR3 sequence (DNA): TGTGCCAGCACGGCGGAGATGCGGGATACGCAGTATTTT. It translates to CASTAEMRDTQYF.